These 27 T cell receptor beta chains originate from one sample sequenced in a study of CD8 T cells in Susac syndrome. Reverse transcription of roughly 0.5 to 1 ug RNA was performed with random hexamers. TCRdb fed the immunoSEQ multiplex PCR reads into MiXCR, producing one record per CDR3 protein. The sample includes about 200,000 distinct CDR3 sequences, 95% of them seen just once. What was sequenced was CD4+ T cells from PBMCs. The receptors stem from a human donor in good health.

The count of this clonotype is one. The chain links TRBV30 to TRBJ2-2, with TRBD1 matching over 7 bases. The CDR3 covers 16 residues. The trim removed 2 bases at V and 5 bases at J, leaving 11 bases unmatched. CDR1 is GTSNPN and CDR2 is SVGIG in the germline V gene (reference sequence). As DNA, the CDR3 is TGTGCCTGGAGTCCCCATCAGGGACAGCCGACCGGGGAGCTGTTTTTT. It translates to CAWSPHQGQPTGELFF. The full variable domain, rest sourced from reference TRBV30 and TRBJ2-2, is SQTIHQWPATLVQPVGSPLSLECTVEGTSNPNLYWYRQAAGRGLQLLFYSVGIGQISSEVPQNLSASRPQDRQFILSSKKLLLSDSGFYLCAWSPHQGQPTGELFFGEGSRLTVL.

This CDR3 reads CASISDPGVTGELFF. The CDR3 DNA sequence: TGTGCCAGCATTAGTGACCCGGGTGTCACCGGGGAGCTGTTTTTT. The gene calls are TRBV2 and TRBJ2-2; D remains unclear. Trimming removed 7 bases at V and 4 bases at J, with 16 bases between. Germline V lookup: CDR1 SNHLY, CDR2 FYNNEI. This CDR3 region has 15 residues.

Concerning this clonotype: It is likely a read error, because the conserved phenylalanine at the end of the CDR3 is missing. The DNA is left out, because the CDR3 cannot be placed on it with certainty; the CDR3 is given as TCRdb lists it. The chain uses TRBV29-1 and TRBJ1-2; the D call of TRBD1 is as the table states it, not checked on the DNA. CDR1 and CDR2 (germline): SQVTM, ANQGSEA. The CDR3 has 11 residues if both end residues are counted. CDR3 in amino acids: CSVETPGGISV.

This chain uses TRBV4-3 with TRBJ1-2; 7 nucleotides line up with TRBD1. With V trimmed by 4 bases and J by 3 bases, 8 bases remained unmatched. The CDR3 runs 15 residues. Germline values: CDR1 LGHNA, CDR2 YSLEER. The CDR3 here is CASSRYDRDDYGYTF. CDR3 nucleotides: TGCGCCAGCAGCCGATATGACAGGGACGACTATGGCTACACCTTC.

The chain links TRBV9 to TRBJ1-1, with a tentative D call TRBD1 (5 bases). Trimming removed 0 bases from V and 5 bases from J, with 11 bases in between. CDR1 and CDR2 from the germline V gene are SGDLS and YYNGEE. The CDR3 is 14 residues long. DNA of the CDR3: TGTGCCAGCAGCGTAGACCCAGGGCGGACTGAAGCTTTCTTT. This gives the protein CASSVDPGRTEAFF.

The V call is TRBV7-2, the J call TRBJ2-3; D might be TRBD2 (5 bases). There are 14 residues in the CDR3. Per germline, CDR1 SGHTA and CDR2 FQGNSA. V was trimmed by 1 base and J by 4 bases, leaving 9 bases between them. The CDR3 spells CASSLVMDSDTQYF. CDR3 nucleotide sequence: TGTGCCAGCAGCTTAGTGATGGACTCAGATACGCAGTATTTT. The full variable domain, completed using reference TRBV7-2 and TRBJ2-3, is GAGVSQSPSNKVTEKGKDVELRCDPISGHTALYWYRQSLGQGLEFLIYFQGNSAPDKSGLPSDRFSAERTGGSVSTLTIQRTQQEDSAVYLCASSLVMDSDTQYFGPGTRLTVL.

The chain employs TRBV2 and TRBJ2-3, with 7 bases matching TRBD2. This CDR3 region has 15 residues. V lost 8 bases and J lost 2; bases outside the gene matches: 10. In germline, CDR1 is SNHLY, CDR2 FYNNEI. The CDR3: CASRGKAGLTDTQYF. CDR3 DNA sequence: TGTGCCAGCCGGGGTAAAGCGGGGCTCACAGATACGCAGTATTTT.

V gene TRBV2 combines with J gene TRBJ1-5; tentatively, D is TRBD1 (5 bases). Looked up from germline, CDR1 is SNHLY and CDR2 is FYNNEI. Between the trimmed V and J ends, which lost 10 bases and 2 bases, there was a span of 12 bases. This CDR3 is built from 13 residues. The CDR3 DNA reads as TGTGCCACCCAGACAGAACGCAATCAGCCCCAGCATTTT. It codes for CATQTERNQPQHF.

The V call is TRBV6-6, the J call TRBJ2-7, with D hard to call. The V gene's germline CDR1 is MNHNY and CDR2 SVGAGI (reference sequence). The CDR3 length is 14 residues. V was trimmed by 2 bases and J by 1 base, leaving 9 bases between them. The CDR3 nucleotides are TGTGCCAGCAGTTACGGGGTCAGGTCCTACGAGCAGTACTTC. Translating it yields CASSYGVRSYEQYF.

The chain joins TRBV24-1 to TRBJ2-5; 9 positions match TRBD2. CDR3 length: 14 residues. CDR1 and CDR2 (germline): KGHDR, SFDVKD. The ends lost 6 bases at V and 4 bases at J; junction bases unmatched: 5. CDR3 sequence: CATSRAGGPETQYF. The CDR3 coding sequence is TGTGCCACCAGTCGGGCGGGAGGGCCAGAGACCCAGTACTTC.

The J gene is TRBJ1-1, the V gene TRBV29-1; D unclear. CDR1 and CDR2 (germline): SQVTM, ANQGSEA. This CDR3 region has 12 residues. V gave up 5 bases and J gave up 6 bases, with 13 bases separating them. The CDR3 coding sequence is TGCAGCGTTACTCCACGGGTTCCTGAAGCTTTCTTT. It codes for CSVTPRVPEAFF.

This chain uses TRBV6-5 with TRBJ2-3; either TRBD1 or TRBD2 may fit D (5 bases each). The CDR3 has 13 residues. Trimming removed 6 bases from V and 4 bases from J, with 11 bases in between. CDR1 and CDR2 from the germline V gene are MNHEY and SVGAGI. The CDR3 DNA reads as TGTGCCAGCAGCCCGGGACCCCCAGATACGCAGTATTTT. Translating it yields CASSPGPPDTQYF.

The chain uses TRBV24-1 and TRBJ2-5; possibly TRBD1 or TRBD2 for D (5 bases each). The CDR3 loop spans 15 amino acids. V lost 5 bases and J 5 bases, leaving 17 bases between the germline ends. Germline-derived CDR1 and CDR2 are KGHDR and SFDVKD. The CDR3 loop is CATSAPGPRGETQYF. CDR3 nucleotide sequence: TGTGCCACCAGTGCCCCGGGACCTCGGGGCGAGACCCAGTACTTC.

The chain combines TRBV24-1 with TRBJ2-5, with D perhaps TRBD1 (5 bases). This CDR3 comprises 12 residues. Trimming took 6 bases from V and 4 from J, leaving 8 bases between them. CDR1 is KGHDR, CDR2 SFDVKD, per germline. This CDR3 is CATSYQGETQYF. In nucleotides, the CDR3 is TGTGCCACCAGTTATCAGGGAGAGACCCAGTACTTC.

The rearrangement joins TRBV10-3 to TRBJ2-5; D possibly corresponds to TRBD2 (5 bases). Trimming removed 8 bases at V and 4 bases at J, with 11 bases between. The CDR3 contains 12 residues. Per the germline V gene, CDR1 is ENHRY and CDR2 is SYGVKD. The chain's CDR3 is CAISAGSETQYF. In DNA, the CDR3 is TGTGCCATCTCCGCGGGCTCAGAGACCCAGTACTTC.

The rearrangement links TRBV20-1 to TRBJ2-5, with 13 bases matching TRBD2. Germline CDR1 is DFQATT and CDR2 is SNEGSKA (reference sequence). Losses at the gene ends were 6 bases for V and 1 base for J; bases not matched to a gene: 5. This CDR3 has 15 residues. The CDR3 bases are TGCAGTGCCCGGACTAGCGGGGGCCTCCAAGAGACCCAGTACTTC. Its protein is CSARTSGGLQETQYF.

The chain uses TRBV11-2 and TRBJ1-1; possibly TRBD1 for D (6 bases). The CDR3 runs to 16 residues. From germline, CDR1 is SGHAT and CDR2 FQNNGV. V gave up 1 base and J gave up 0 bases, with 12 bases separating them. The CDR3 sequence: CASSLGFGGLNTEAFF. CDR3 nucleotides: TGTGCCAGCAGCTTAGGATTTGGGGGGCTGAACACTGAAGCTTTCTTT.

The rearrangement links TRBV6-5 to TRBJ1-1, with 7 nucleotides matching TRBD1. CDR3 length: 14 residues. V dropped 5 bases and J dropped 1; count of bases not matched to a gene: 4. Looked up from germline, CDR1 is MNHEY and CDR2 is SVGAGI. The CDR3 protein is CASSTRQGNTEAFF. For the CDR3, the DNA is TGTGCCAGCAGTACTCGACAGGGGAACACTGAAGCTTTCTTT.

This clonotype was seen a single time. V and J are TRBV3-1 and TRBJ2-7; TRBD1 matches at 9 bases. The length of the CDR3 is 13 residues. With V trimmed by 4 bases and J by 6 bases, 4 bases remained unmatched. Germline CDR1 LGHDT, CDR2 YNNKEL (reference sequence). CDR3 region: CASSPSGQGEQYV. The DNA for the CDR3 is TGTGCCAGCAGCCCTTCGGGACAGGGCGAGCAGTACGTC.

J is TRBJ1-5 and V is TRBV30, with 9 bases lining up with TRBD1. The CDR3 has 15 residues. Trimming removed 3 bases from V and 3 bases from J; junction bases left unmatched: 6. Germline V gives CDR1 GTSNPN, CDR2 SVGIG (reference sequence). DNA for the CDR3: TGTGCCTGGAGCCACGGGACAGGGATCAATCAGCCCCAGCATTTT. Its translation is CAWSHGTGINQPQHF.

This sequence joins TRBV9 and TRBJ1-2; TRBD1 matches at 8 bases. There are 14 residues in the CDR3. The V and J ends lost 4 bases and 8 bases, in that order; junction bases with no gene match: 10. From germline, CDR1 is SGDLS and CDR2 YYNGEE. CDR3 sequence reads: CASSPIVTGDGYTF. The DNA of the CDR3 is TGTGCCAGCAGCCCAATCGTGACAGGGGACGGCTACACCTTC. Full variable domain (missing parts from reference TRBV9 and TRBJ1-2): DSGVTQTPKHLITATGQRVTLRCSPRSGDLSVYWYQQSLDQGLQFLIQYYNGEERAKGNILERFSAQQFPDLHSELNLSSLELGDSALYFCASSPIVTGDGYTFGSGTRLTVV.

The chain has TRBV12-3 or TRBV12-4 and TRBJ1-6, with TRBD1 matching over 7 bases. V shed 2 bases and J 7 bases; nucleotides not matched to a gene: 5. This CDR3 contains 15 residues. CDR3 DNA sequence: TGTGCCAGCAGTTTACTGGTACAGGGGAATTCACCCCTCCACTTT. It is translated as CASSLLVQGNSPLHF.

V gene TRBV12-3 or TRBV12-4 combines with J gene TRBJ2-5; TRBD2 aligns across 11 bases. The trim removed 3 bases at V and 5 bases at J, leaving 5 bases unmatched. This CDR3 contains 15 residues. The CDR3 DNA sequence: TGTGCCAGCAGTTTCCTAGCGGGAGGCGGGGAGACCCAGTACTTC. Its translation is CASSFLAGGGETQYF.

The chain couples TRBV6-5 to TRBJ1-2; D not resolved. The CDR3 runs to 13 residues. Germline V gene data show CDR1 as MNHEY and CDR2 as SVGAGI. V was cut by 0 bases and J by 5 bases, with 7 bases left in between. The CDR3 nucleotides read TGTGCCAGCAGTTACTCCTCAGAGTATGGCTACACCTTC. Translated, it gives CASSYSSEYGYTF.

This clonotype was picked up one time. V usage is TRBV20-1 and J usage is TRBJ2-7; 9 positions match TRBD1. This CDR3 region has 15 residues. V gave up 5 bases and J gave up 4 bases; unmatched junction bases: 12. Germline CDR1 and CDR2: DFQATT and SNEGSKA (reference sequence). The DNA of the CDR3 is TGCAGTGCTCAAGAGGGGGGACAGGGACAGTACGAGCAGTACTTC. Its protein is CSAQEGGQGQYEQYF.

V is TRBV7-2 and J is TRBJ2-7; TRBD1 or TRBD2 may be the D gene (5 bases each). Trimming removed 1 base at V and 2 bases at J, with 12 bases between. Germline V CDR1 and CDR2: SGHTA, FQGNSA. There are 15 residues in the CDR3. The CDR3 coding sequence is TGTGCCAGCAGCTTAGGGTGGGACGGGACCTACGAGCAGTACTTC. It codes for CASSLGWDGTYEQYF. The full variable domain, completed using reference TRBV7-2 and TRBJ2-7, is GAGVSQSPSNKVTEKGKDVELRCDPISGHTALYWYRQSLGQGLEFLIYFQGNSAPDKSGLPSDRFSAERTGGSVSTLTIQRTQQEDSAVYLCASSLGWDGTYEQYFGPGTRLTVT.

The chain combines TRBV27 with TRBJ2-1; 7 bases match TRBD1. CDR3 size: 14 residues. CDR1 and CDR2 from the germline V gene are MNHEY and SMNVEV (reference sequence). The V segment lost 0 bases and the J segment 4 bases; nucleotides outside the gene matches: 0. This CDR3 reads CASSLSGQYNEQFF. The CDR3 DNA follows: TGTGCCAGCAGTTTATCGGGACAGTACAATGAGCAGTTCTTC.